This T cell receptor beta chain was documented in a study of blood T cell repertoires in COVID-19 (dated by TCRdb to 2020 to 2021). Background on the whole study: Samples from collaborators originated in the United States, Italy and Spain and spanned both the acute and convalescent phases of COVID-19. The dataset comprised deeply sampled blood TCRbeta repertoires from subjects exposed to, actively infected with, or recovered from COVID-19. The repertoires were made available in a free public database intended to serve as a resource for research on the immune response to SARS-CoV-2. Where available, HLA class I and class II types were taken from metadata supplied by the sample provider and were not determined by assay-based typing. Sample metadata almost always included a de-identified subject ID, COVID-19 status, age in years and sex. The material from the prospective study consisted of cDNA or gDNA derived from T cells, B-cell-depleted T cells, or PBMCs. The samples were drawn from the first 160 participants of the ongoing ImmuneRACE study and from some 1,300 subjects provided by 6 global collaborators.

TCRbeta CDR3 regions were amplified from genomic DNA using the immunoSEQ Assay, a bias-controlled multiplex PCR. Processing in the source paper ran as follows. Nucleated cell counts per sample were estimated from amplification of reference gene primers within the assay. To quantify the absolute abundance of each unique TCRbeta CDR3 rearrangement, sequence reads were collapsed and filtered. Productive Simpson clonality was computed per sample as the square root of Simpson's diversity index over productive rearrangements. Drawn from immuneACCESS, this table holds only the in-frame rearrangements with V and J called that TCRdb kept. Clones are partly lost; checked studies trace under half to an unresolved V gene and leave the rest unexplained. That table gives V, J and clone size, and the DNA gave D and trimming. This sample comprises fewer than 45,000 clones, 80% to 90% of them detected only once. The top ten clones comprise roughly an eighth of the sample.

Results and caveats for the whole study, not just this receptor: Clinical and demographic metadata were provided uncurated, with the amount varying by source and participant.

Collaborating institutions collected whole blood in K2EDTA tubes following their own protocols. For TCRbeta analysis, collaborators shipped samples in one of three forms: frozen whole blood, isolated PBMCs, or DNA extracted from either of those sample types. Trimming leaves V shorter by 3 bases and J shorter by 2 bases, with the junction holding 5 bases beyond the gene matches. The CDR3 spans 15 residues, from the cysteine through the phenylalanine. Only the CDR3 region is kept as DNA, spanning 45 bases read in frame from base 1. CDR1 and CDR2, looked up from the germline V gene (reference sequence), are WNHNN and SYGVQD. As to this clone: Its antigen is still unknown. No clone much larger than this one lies a single base away; base qualities are absent.

The rearranged chain carries TRBV10-1 and TRBJ2-7; 9 central bases correspond to TRBD1. The origin of this receptor is a human donor in a cohort sampled during active COVID-19. Sequenced material: peripheral blood. At the DNA level, the sequence is TGCGCCAGCAGTGACATGAGACAGGGGGCCTACGAGCAGTACTTC. Translated, it gives CASSDMRQGAYEQYF.